The sequence of this T cell receptor (beta chain) was determined in a study of cytomegalovirus exposure and HLA in healthy donors. The CDR3 is 13 residues long. CDR1 is MRHNA, CDR2 SNTAGT, per germline. Trimming removed 8 bases from V and 1 base from J, with 11 bases in between. PCR amplification relied on 60 Vbeta primers (plus 13 Jbeta primers). The protocol was immunoSEQ multiplex PCR, while the TCRdb copy is restricted to in-frame clones and leaves out a portion. Counted here are around 150,000 clones, around 79% occurring once; the ten biggest clones make up approximately 3.1%. Healthy bone marrow donors made up the donor group.

Sequencing used PBMCs. This TCR derives from a woman aged 40 to 50 in good health and CMV-seronegative. This sequence joins TRBV6-4 and TRBJ1-1; no definite D call. The CDR3 spells CASRDDKNTEAFF. DNA of the CDR3: TGTGCCAGCCGAGACGACAAGAACACTGAAGCTTTCTTT.